The T cell receptor beta chain described here comes from a study of Ad26.COV2.S vaccination and SARS-CoV-2 variants. As to treatment: roughly 19 received Ad26.COV2.S at low or high dose, single or two shots; roughly 5 received placebo; per-sample allocation not given. Day 63 following the first vaccine or placebo injection was when the samples were taken. An Ad26 vector was used to express Wuhan-strain SARS-CoV-2 spike as the vaccine. Sequencing used immunoSEQ multiplex PCR; TCRdb keeps in-frame clones, though not all of them. The sample records fewer than 400,000 clones, around four fifths being singletons. Study-wide results and caveats: Higher spike-specific TCR breadth was found in vaccine recipients than in placebo recipients. TCR breadth and depth analyses may have underestimated total T cell responses.

CDR3 size: 13 residues. The V end was cut by 1 base, the J end by 1 base, with 4 bases between. CDR1 is SGHAT and CDR2 is FQNNGV in the germline V gene. As to this clone: Its antigen is as yet unknown.

The material was peripheral blood, obtained in a trial of Ad26.COV2.S vaccine versus placebo. This clonotype was sampled from a person aged 18 to 65 who received the Ad26.COV2.S COVID-19 vaccine or a placebo. V gene TRBV11-2 combines with J gene TRBJ1-1; D not resolved. DNA of the CDR3: TGTGCCAGCAGCTTAGGTGGGAACACTGAAGCTTTCTTT. Its protein is CASSLGGNTEAFF.